This T cell receptor beta chain was sequenced in a study of shared clonotypes between healthy human individuals. Germline loops: CDR1 MNHNS, CDR2 SASEGT. The CDR3 loop spans 14 amino acids. The V and J ends lost 5 bases and 3 bases respectively, with 14 bases between them. Here immunoSEQ multiplex PCR was the method, and the copy in TCRdb shows in-frame clones only, minus some. Of just over 2,000,000 clones detected, about 95% appear once; the ten largest clones hold 0.13%. The chain carries TRBV6-1 and TRBJ2-7, with D perhaps TRBD1 (6 bases). Sample: naive CD4+ T cells sorted from blood. Subset here: CD45RA+ positively selected. The clonotype originates from a man aged 18 to 30 in good health. CDR3 DNA: TGTGCCAGCAGTAGACAGGAGATCGTCTACGAGCAGTACTTC. It translates to CASSRQEIVYEQYF.